Given below is one T cell receptor (beta chain) in context. The table came from immunoSEQ multiplex PCR; TCRdb's copy has only in-frame clones and leaves some out. The data show more than 250,000 clones, approximately 83% seen once. The sample comes from a study of blood T cell repertoires in COVID-19. On the study more broadly: Nucleic acid was either cDNA or gDNA, and it came from T cells, B-cell-depleted T cells, or PBMCs.

The TCR comes from a woman in her twenties or thirties who had recovered from COVID-19. The specimen was peripheral blood.

CDR3 nucleotide sequence: TGCGCCAGCAGCCCCTCAGGGGACTATGGCTACACCTTC. Its translation is CASSPSGDYGYTF. The chain carries TRBV4-1 and TRBJ1-2; D may be TRBD1 (6 bases). The CDR3 covers 13 residues. V was shortened by 4 bases and J by 3 bases, with 9 bases between the two germline ends. Germline-derived CDR1 and CDR2 are MGHRA and YSYEKL.